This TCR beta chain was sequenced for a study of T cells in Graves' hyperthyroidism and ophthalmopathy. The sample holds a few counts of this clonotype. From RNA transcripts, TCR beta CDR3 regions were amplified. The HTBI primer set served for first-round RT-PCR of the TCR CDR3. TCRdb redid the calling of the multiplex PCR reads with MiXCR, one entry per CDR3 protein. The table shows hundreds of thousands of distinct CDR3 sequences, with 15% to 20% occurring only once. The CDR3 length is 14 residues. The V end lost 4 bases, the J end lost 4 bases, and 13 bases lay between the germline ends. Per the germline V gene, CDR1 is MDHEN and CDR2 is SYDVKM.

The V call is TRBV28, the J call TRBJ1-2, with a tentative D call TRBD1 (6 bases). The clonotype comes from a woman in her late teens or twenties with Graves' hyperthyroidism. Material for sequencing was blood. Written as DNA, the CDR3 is TGTGCCAGCAGTTCGCAACAGGGTGCCTATGGCTACACCTTC. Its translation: CASSSQQGAYGYTF.